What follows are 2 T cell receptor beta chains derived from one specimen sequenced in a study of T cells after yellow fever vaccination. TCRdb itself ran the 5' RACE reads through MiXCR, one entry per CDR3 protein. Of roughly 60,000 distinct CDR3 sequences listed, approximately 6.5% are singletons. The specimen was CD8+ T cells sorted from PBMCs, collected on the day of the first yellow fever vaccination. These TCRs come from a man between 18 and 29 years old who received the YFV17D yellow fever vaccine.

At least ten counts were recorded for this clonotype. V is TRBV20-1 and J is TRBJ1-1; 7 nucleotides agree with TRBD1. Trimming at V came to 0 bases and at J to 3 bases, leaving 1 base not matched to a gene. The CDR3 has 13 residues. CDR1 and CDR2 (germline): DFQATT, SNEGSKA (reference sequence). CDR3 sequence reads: CSAREQGDTEAFF. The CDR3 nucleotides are TGCAGTGCTAGAGAGCAGGGGGACACTGAAGCTTTCTTT.

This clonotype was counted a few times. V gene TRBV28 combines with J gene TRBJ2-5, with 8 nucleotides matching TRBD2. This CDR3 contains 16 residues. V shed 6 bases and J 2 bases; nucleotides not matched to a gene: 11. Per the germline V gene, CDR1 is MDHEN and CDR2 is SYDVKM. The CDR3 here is CASRRTSQFLQETQYF. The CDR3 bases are TGTGCCAGCAGACGGACTAGCCAGTTCTTACAAGAGACCCAGTACTTC.